This T cell receptor (beta chain) was recovered during a study of cytomegalovirus exposure and HLA in healthy donors. The germline CDR1 and CDR2 sequences are MNHEY and SVGAGI. Trimming pared 0 bases from V and 8 bases from J, leaving 16 bases between. The CDR3 runs to 15 residues. General study points: Later analysis suggested most CMV-associated TCR beta chains were HLA-restricted.

The PCR ran on 60 Vbeta and 13 Jbeta primers. The assay was immunoSEQ multiplex PCR, and TCRdb's table has in-frame clones only and misses some. The sample holds 150,000 to 200,000 clones, roughly 82% seen once. A remark on this clone: The target antigen is unknown.

The sample consisted of PBMCs. The chain combines TRBV6-5 with TRBJ1-2; weak D call: TRBD1 (6 bases). The sequence was collected from a man over 45 in good health and CMV-seropositive. For the CDR3, the DNA is TGTGCCAGCAGTTACTCGATAATGGGGGGGGGCGGCTACACCTTC. Translated, it gives CASSYSIMGGGGYTF.